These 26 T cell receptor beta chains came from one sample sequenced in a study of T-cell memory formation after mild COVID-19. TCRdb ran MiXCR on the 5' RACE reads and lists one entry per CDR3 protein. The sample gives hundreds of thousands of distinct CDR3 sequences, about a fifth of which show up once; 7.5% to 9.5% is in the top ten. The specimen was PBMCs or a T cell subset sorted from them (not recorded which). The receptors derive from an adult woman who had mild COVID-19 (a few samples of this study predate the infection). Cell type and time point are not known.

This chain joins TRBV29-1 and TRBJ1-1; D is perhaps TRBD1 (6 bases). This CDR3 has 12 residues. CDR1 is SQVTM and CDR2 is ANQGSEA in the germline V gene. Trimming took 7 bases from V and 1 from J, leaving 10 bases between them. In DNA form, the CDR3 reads TGCAGCGGAGGACAGACGAACACTGAAGCTTTCTTT. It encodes CSGGQTNTEAFF.

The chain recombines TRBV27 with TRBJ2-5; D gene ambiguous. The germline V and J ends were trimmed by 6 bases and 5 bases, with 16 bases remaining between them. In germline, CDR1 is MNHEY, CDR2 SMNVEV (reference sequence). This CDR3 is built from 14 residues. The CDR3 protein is CASSPLRSKETQYF. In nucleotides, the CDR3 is TGTGCCAGCAGCCCCCTCAGGTCGAAGGAGACCCAGTACTTC.

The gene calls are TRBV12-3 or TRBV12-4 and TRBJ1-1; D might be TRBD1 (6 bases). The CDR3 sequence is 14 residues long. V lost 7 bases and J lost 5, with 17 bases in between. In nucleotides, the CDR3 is TGTGCCAGCACCCTACGCACGGGGGCTACTGAAGCTTTCTTT. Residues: CASTLRTGATEAFF.

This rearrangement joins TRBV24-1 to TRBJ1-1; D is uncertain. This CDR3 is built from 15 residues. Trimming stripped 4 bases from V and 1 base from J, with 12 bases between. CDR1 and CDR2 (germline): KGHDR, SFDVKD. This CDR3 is CATSDAGRSNTEAFF. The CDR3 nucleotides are TGTGCCACCAGTGACGCGGGCAGATCGAACACTGAAGCTTTCTTT.

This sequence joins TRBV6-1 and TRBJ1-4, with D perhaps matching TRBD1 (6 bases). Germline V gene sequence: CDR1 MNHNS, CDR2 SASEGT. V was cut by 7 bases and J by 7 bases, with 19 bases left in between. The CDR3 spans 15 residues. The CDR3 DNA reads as TGTGCCAGCACTACCTTCGGGGGGCGCGGTGAAAAACTGTTTTTT. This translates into CASTTFGGRGEKLFF.

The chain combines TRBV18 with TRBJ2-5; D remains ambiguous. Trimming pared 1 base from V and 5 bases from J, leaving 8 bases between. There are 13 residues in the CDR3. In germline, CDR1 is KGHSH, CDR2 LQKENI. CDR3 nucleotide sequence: TGTGCCAGCTCACCACGCCTAGTGGAGACCCAGTACTTC. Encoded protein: CASSPRLVETQYF. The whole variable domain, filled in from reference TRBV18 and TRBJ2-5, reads NAGVMQNPRHLVRRRGQEARLRCSPMKGHSHVYWYRQLPEEGLKFMVYLQKENIIDESGMPKERFSAEFPKEGPSILRIQQVVRGDSAAYFCASSPRLVETQYFGPGTRLLVL.

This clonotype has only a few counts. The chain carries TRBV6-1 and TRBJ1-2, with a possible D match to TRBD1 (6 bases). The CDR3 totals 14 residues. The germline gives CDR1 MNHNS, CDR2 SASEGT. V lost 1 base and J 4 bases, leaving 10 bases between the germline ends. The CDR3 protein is CASSEGTALYGYTF. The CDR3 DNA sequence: TGTGCCAGCAGTGAAGGGACAGCTCTCTATGGCTACACCTTC.

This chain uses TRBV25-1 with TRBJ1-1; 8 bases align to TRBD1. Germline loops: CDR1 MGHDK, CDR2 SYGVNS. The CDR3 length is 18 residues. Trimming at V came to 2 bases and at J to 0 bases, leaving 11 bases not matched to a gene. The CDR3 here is CASSEIRLTGAMNTEAFF. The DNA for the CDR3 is TGTGCCAGCAGTGAAATAAGGTTGACAGGGGCCATGAACACTGAAGCTTTCTTT.

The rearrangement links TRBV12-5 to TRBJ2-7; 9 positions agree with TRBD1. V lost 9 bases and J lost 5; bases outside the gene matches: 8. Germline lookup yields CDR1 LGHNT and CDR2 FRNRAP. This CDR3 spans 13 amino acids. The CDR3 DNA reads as TGTGCTAGCCGCCGGGACAGGGATCACGAGCAGTACTTC. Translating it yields CASRRDRDHEQYF.

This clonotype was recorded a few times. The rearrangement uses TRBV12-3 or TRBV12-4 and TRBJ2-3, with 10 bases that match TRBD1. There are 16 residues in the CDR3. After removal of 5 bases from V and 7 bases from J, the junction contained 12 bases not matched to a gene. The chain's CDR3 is CASSPGETGGGYTQYF. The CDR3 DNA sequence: TGTGCCAGCAGTCCGGGAGAGACAGGGGGCGGATATACGCAGTATTTT.

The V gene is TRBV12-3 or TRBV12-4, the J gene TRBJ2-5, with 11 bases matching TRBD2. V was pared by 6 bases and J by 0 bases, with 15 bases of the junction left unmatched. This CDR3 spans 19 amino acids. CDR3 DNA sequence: TGTGCCAGCAGCCCCAGCCTCGGTAGCGGGAGGGCCTACCAAGAGACCCAGTACTTC. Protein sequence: CASSPSLGSGRAYQETQYF.

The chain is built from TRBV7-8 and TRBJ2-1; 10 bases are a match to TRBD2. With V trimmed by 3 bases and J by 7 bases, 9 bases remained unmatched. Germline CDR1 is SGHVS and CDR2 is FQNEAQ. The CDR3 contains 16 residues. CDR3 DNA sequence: TGTGCCAGCAGCTTCGAGCGGGGGGGCCCTGGGAATGAGCAGTTCTTC. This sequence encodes CASSFERGGPGNEQFF.

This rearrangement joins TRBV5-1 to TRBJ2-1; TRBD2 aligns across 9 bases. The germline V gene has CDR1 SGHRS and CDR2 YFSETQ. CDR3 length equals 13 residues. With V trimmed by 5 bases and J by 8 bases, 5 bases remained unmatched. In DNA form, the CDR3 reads TGCGCCAGCAGGGATGCGGGAGGGGATGAGCAGTTCTTC. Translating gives CASRDAGGDEQFF.

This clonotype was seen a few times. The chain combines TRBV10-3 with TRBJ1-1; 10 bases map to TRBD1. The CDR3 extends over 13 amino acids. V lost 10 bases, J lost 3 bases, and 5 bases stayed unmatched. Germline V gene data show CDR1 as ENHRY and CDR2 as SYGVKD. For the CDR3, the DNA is TGTGCCACCACGGACAGGGGGGACACTGAAGCTTTCTTT. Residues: CATTDRGDTEAFF.

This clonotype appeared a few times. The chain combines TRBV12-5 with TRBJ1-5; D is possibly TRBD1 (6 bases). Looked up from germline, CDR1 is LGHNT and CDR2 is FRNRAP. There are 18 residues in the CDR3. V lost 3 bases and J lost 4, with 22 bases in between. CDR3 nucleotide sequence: TGTGCTAGTGGTTTAGCCGGACAGTTCATTACTGGGAATCAGCCCCAGCATTTT. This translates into CASGLAGQFITGNQPQHF.

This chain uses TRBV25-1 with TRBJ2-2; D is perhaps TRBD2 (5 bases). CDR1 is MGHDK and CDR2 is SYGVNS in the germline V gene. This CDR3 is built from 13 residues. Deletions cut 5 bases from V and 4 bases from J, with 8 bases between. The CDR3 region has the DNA TGTGCCAGCAGTAGAGGGATCACCGGGGAGCTGTTTTTT. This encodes CASSRGITGELFF. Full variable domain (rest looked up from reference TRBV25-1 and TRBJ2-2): EADIYQTPRYLVIGTGKKITLECSQTMGHDKMYWYQQDPGMELHLIHYSYGVNSTEKGDLSSESTVSRIRTEHFPLTLESARPSHTSQYLCASSRGITGELFFGEGSRLTVL.

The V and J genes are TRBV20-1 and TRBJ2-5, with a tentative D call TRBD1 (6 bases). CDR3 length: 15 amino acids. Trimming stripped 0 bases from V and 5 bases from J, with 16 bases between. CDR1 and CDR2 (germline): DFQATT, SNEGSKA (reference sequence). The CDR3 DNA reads TGCAGTGCTAGAGAGTGGCGAGGGGGAAAGGAGACCCAGTACTTC. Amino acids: CSAREWRGGKETQYF.

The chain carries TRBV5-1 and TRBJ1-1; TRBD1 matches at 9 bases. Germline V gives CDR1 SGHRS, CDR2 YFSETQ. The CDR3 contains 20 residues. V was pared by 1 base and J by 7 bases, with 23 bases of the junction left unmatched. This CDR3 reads CASSLISPGTGIGTYSEAFF. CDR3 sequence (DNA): TGCGCCAGCAGCTTGATCAGTCCCGGGACAGGGATCGGCACGTATAGTGAAGCTTTCTTT.

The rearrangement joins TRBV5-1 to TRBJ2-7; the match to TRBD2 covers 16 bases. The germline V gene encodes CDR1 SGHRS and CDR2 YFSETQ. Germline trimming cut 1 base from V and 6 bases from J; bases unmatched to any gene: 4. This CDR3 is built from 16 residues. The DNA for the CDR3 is TGCGCCAGCAGCTTGCCGGGACTAGCGGGAGGGTCCGAGCAGTACTTC. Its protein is CASSLPGLAGGSEQYF.

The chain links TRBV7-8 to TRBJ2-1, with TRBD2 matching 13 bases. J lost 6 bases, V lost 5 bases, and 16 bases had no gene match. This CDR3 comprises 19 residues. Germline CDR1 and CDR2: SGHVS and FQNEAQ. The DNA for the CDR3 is TGTGCCAGCAGCCCAATTAGCGCTAGACTAGCGGGAGGAAGCAATGAGCAGTTCTTC. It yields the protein CASSPISARLAGGSNEQFF.

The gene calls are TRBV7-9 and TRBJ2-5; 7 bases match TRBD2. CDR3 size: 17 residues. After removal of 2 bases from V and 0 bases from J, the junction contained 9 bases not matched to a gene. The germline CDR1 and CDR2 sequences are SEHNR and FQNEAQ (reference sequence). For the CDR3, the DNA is TGTGCCAGCAGCTTACCACATGGGAGGGAGTACCAAGAGACCCAGTACTTC. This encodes CASSLPHGREYQETQYF. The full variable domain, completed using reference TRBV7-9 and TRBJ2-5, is DTGVSQNPRHKITKRGQNVTFRCDPISEHNRLYWYRQTLGQGPEFLTYFQNEAQLEKSRLLSDRFSAERPKGSFSTLEIQRTEQGDSAMYLCASSLPHGREYQETQYFGPGTRLLVL.

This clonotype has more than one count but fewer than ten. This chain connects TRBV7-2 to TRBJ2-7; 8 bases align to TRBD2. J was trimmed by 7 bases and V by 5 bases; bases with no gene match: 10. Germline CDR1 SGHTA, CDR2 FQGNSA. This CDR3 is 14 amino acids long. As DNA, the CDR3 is TGTGCCAGCAGCCCCCGGAGCGGGGGCTGGGAGCAGTACTTC. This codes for CASSPRSGGWEQYF. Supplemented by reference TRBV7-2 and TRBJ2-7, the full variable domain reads GAGVSQSPSNKVTEKGKDVELRCDPISGHTALYWYRQSLGQGLEFLIYFQGNSAPDKSGLPSDRFSAERTGGSVSTLTIQRTQQEDSAVYLCASSPRSGGWEQYFGPGTRLTVT.

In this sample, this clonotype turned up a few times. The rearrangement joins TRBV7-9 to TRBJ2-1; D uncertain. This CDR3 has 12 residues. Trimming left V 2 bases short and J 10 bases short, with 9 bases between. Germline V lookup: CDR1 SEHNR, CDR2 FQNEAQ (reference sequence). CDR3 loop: CASSLKSAEQFF. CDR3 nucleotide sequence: TGTGCCAGCAGCTTAAAGTCAGCAGAGCAGTTCTTC.

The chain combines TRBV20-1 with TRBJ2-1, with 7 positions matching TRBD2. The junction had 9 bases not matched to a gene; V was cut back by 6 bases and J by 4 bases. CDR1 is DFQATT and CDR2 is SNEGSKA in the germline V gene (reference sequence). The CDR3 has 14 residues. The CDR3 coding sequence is TGCAGTGCCAAGAACTCGGGGGGATACAATGAGCAGTTCTTC. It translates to CSAKNSGGYNEQFF.

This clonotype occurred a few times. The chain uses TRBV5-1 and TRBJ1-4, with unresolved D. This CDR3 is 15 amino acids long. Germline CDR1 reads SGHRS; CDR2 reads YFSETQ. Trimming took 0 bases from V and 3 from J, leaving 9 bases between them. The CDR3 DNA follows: TGCGCCAGCAGCTTGGCCAAGGCGGCTAATGAAAAACTGTTTTTT. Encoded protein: CASSLAKAANEKLFF.

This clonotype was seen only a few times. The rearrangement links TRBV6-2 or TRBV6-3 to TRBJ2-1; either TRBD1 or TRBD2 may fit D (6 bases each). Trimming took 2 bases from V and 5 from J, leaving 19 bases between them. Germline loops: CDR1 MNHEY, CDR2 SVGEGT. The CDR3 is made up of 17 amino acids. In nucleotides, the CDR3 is TGTGCCAGCAGTTACCGACGTGGGGGGCGGGCAGACAATGAGCAGTTCTTC. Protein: CASSYRRGGRADNEQFF.